One sample yielded the 21 T cell receptor beta chains listed below, sequenced in a study of blood T cell repertoires in COVID-19. Repertoires were generated with immunoSEQ multiplex PCR, while TCRdb's copy carries only in-frame clones and drops some. The data contain fewer than 250,000 clones, 70% to 85% of them singletons. The sequenced sample consisted of peripheral blood. The receptors come from an elderly woman with acute or convalescent COVID-19.

The gene calls are TRBV2 and TRBJ2-3, with D uncertain. V was trimmed by 4 bases and J by 6 bases, leaving 5 bases between them. The CDR3 covers 11 residues. The germline V gene encodes CDR1 SNHLY and CDR2 FYNNEI. The CDR3: CASSASDTQYF. The CDR3 DNA reads TGTGCCAGCAGTGCTAGTGATACGCAGTATTTT.

CDR3 region: CASTRGLAKNIQYF. The DNA of the CDR3 is TGTGCCAGCACTAGGGGGCTGGCCAAAAACATTCAGTACTTC. This sequence joins TRBV27 and TRBJ2-4, with 7 bases identical to TRBD1. Germline V gives CDR1 MNHEY, CDR2 SMNVEV (reference sequence). The CDR3 totals 14 residues. The J segment lost 1 base and the V segment lost 7 bases, leaving 4 bases of the junction unmatched.

The rearrangement joins TRBV3-1 (or the pseudogene TRBV3-2) to TRBJ1-2; 9 bases line up with TRBD1. The CDR3 sequence is 15 residues long. V shed 4 bases and J 8 bases; nucleotides not matched to a gene: 11. In germline, CDR1 is LGHDT, CDR2 YNNKEL (reference sequence). CDR3 bases: TGTGCCAGCAGCCGACAATTACAGGGGGCGGGAGGCTACACCTTC. As protein: CASSRQLQGAGGYTF.

The chain recombines TRBV15 with TRBJ2-7, with D possibly being TRBD1 (5 bases). The CDR3 sequence is 15 residues long. V lost 3 bases and J 4 bases, leaving 16 bases between the germline ends. Germline V gene lookup returns CDR1 LNHNV and CDR2 YYDKDF (reference sequence). CDR3 DNA sequence: TGTGCCACCAGCAGTGATGGGGCCTACCCTTACGAGCAGTACTTC. Translating it yields CATSSDGAYPYEQYF.

In nucleotides, the CDR3 is TGTGCCAGTAGTAAAGAGAGGGTGAACTATGGCTACACCTTC. Amino acids: CASSKERVNYGYTF. V gene TRBV19 combines with J gene TRBJ1-2; D unclear. V gave up 4 bases and J gave up 2 bases, with 11 bases separating them. This CDR3 has 14 amino acids. Germline loops: CDR1 LNHDA, CDR2 SQIVND (reference sequence).

This sequence joins TRBV7-2 and TRBJ2-7, with D uncertain. The CDR3 covers 12 residues. Germline values: CDR1 SGHTA, CDR2 FQGNSA. V was trimmed by 4 bases and J by 6 bases, leaving 10 bases between them. CDR3 region: CASSSFNSEQYF. Written as DNA, the CDR3 is TGTGCCAGCAGCTCCTTCAATAGCGAGCAGTACTTC.

The CDR3 region is CASSLFGTGGNQETQYF. CDR3 coding DNA: TGTGCCAGCAGTCTTTTCGGGACAGGGGGCAATCAAGAGACCCAGTACTTC. The rearrangement links TRBV5-8 to TRBJ2-5; 12 bases are a match to TRBD1. V was pared by 5 bases and J by 2 bases, with 10 bases of the junction left unmatched. This CDR3 contains 17 residues. CDR1 is SGHTS and CDR2 is YDEGEE in the germline V gene.

The gene calls are TRBV4-2 and TRBJ2-5; 8 bases are shared with TRBD2. This CDR3 contains 15 residues. The ends lost 1 base at V and 5 bases at J; junction bases unmatched: 6. Per the germline V gene, CDR1 is LGHNA and CDR2 is YNFKEQ. CDR3 sequence (DNA): TGTGCCAGCAGCCAAGTTGATAGCGGGATGGAGACCCAGTACTTC. This gives the protein CASSQVDSGMETQYF.

The chain joins TRBV15 to TRBJ1-6; D gene ambiguous. The CDR3 sequence is 16 residues long. The V gene lost 2 bases and the J gene lost 0 bases, with 8 bases spanning the gap. In germline, CDR1 is LNHNV, CDR2 YYDKDF (reference sequence). Here the CDR3 DNA reads TGTGCCACCAGCAGAACTACCAGCTCCTATAATTCACCCCTCCACTTT. Its protein is CATSRTTSSYNSPLHF. The full variable domain, with the rest looked up from reference TRBV15 and TRBJ1-6, is DAMVIQNPRYQVTQFGKPVTLSCSQTLNHNVMYWYQQKSSQAPKLLFHYYDKDFNNEADTPDNFQSRRPNTSFCFLDIRSPGLGDTAMYLCATSRTTSSYNSPLHFGNGTRLTVT.

The chain employs TRBV5-1 and TRBJ2-2, with 9 nucleotides matching TRBD1. The CDR3 spans 15 residues. Germline values: CDR1 SGHRS, CDR2 YFSETQ. After removal of 3 bases from V and 7 bases from J, the junction contained 7 bases not matched to a gene. The CDR3 DNA sequence: TGCGCCAGCAGCTGGGGGACAGGGAAAGGCGGGGAGCTGTTTTTT. Encoded protein: CASSWGTGKGGELFF. Using reference TRBV5-1 and TRBJ2-2 for the parts outside the CDR3, the full variable domain is KAGVTQTPRYLIKTRGQQVTLSCSPISGHRSVSWYQQTPGQGLQFLFEYFSETQRNKGNFPGRFSGRQFSNSRSEMNVSTLELGDSALYLCASSWGTGKGGELFFGEGSRLTVL.

The CDR3 sequence: CASRPGLAGGDNEQFF. CDR3 bases: TGTGCCAGCAGGCCCGGACTAGCGGGAGGGGACAATGAGCAGTTCTTC. The chain combines TRBV6-6 with TRBJ2-1; 15 nucleotides align to TRBD2. Germline V CDR1 and CDR2: MNHNY, SVGAGI (reference sequence). The CDR3 is made up of 16 amino acids. V shed 6 bases, J shed 5 bases, and the junction held 5 bases outside the gene matches.

The gene calls are TRBV5-1 and TRBJ1-2, with TRBD1 matching 9 bases. V lost 0 bases and J lost 7; bases outside the gene matches: 1. This CDR3 has 13 residues. Germline values: CDR1 SGHRS, CDR2 YFSETQ. CDR3: CASSLDRGPGYTF. The CDR3, as DNA: TGCGCCAGCAGCTTGGACAGGGGGCCTGGCTACACCTTC.

V gene TRBV4-1 combines with J gene TRBJ2-3; 9 nucleotides match TRBD1. The CDR3 consists of 15 residues. With V trimmed by 1 base and J by 7 bases, 6 bases remained unmatched. CDR1 is MGHRA and CDR2 is YSYEKL in the germline V gene. The CDR3 spells CASSQVGTGTNTQYF. The CDR3 nucleotides are TGCGCCAGCAGCCAAGTGGGGACAGGGACGAATACGCAGTATTTT.

The chain is built from TRBV9 and TRBJ2-3; 10 nucleotides align to TRBD2. Germline values: CDR1 SGDLS, CDR2 YYNGEE. The CDR3 loop spans 16 amino acids. The V segment lost 0 bases and the J segment 6 bases; nucleotides outside the gene matches: 7. CDR3 DNA: TGTGCCAGCAGCGTAGGATCTAGCGGGGGTTCGGATACGCAGTATTTT. Translating gives CASSVGSSGGSDTQYF.

The chain is built from TRBV6-6 and TRBJ1-1; 7 bases agree with TRBD1. In germline, CDR1 is MNHNY, CDR2 SVGAGI (reference sequence). Unmatched junction bases numbered 6, after V lost 4 bases and J lost 4 bases. The length of the CDR3 is 14 residues. The CDR3 reads CASSFPGQLTEAFF. CDR3 nucleotides: TGTGCCAGCAGTTTTCCGGGACAGCTCACTGAAGCTTTCTTT.

The chain employs TRBV12-5 and TRBJ2-5, with D perhaps matching TRBD1 (5 bases). The CDR3 extends over 15 amino acids. The germline V gene has CDR1 LGHNT and CDR2 FRNRAP. The V end lost 2 bases, the J end lost 1 base, and 11 bases lay between the germline ends. The CDR3 is CASGLPQGGQETQYF. DNA for the CDR3: TGTGCTAGTGGTTTGCCTCAGGGCGGCCAAGAGACCCAGTACTTC.

This clone was counted a few times. The chain recombines TRBV19 with TRBJ1-6; 8 nucleotides match TRBD1. The V gene end was trimmed by 10 bases and the J gene end by 11 bases; junction bases not matched to a gene: 19. The CDR3 is 16 amino acids. In germline, CDR1 is LNHDA, CDR2 SQIVND (reference sequence). CDR3 sequence (DNA): TGTGCCACCGCCTCGTCGGGGACAGGTCTAGCGGCACCCCTCCACTTT. It translates to CATASSGTGLAAPLHF.

This clone was recorded once. This chain joins TRBV5-1 and TRBJ2-5; TRBD2 aligns across 7 bases. Trimming at V came to 0 bases and at J to 4 bases, leaving 9 bases not matched to a gene. Germline V gene sequence: CDR1 SGHRS, CDR2 YFSETQ. The length of the CDR3 is 16 residues. CDR3 in DNA: TGCGCCAGCAGCTTGGACGGAGGGAGGGTGGTAGAGACCCAGTACTTC. It is translated as CASSLDGGRVVETQYF.

The chain links TRBV5-1 to TRBJ2-7; 8 bases agree with TRBD1. Germline loops: CDR1 SGHRS, CDR2 YFSETQ. V gave up 0 bases and J gave up 9 bases; unmatched junction bases: 14. This CDR3 is 16 amino acids long. CDR3 coding DNA: TGCGCCAGCAGCTTGGGACAGGGGAAGACCTACGAGTGGCAGTACTTC. This gives the protein CASSLGQGKTYEWQYF.

This clone was recorded a few times. The chain uses TRBV5-1 and TRBJ2-7; TRBD1 aligns across 10 bases. The germline V gene has CDR1 SGHRS and CDR2 YFSETQ. The CDR3 covers 14 residues. V lost 5 bases and J lost 5; bases outside the gene matches: 7. In DNA, the CDR3 is TGCGCCAGCAGTCTTACCGGGACAGGGGACGAGCAGTACTTC. It encodes CASSLTGTGDEQYF.

The CDR3 coding sequence is TGTGCCAGCAGTTTCCGCCCCGTAGCTAACTATGGCTACACCTTC. This encodes CASSFRPVANYGYTF. The J gene is TRBJ1-2, the V gene TRBV27; no reliable D call. Trimming pared 3 bases from V and 0 bases from J, leaving 11 bases between. This CDR3 is built from 15 residues. The germline gives CDR1 MNHEY, CDR2 SMNVEV (reference sequence).